This T cell receptor beta chain was identified during a study of blood T cell repertoires in COVID-19. Study summary: Sites in the United States, Italy and Spain provided acute and convalescent COVID-19 samples.

Original handling: Scientists estimated how many nucleated cells there were by amplifying reference gene primers. Sequencing was performed with immunoSEQ multiplex PCR; in TCRdb, only in-frame clones are kept and a portion is missing. The V and J calls and the clone size are those of that table, but D and trimming were determined from the DNA. Among 250,000 to 350,000 clones listed, roughly 90% were seen once. The receptor was isolated from a man aged 18 to 29 with active or convalescent COVID-19. The sequencing input was peripheral blood.

The CDR3, as DNA: TGTGCCAGCAGCCAAAGCCCACTAGCGGGGTTCTACGAGCAGTACTTC. This gives the protein CASSQSPLAGFYEQYF. The chain combines TRBV4-2 with TRBJ2-7; the match to TRBD2 covers 10 bases. The CDR3 consists of 16 residues. The trim removed 2 bases at V and 3 bases at J, leaving 7 bases unmatched. Germline CDR1 is LGHNA and CDR2 is YNFKEQ.